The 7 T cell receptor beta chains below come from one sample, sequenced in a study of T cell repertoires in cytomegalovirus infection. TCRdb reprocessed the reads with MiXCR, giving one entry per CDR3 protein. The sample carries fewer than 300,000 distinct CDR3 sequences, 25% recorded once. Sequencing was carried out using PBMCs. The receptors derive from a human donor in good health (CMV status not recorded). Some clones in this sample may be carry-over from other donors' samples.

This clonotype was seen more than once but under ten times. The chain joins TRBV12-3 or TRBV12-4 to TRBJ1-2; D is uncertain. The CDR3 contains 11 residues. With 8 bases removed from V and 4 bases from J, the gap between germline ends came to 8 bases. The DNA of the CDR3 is TGTGCCAGCGGGGATTTCTATGGCTACACCTTC. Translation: CASGDFYGYTF.

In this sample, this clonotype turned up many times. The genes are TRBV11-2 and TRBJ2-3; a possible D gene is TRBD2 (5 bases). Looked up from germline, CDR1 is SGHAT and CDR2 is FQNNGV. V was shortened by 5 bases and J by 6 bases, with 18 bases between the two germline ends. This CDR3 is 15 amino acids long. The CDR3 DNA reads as TGTGCCAGCAGCCGAGGTTGGGAGCCTGGGGATACGCAGTATTTT. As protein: CASSRGWEPGDTQYF.

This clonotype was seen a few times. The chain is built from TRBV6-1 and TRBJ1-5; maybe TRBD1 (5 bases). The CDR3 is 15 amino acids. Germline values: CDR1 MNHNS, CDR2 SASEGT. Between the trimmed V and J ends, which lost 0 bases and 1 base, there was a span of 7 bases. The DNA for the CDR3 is TGTGCCAGCAGTGAAGCGGGGGGAAGCAATCAGCCCCAGCATTTT. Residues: CASSEAGGSNQPQHF.

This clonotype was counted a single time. The CDR3 reads CSASGGFEQYF. Here the CDR3 DNA reads TGCAGTGCCAGTGGGGGTTTCGAGCAGTACTTC. The chain carries TRBV20-1 and TRBJ2-7; TRBD1 or TRBD2 may be the D gene (5 bases each). Germline CDR1 is DFQATT and CDR2 is SNEGSKA (reference sequence). The CDR3 sequence is 11 residues long. The V end was cut by 6 bases, the J end by 6 bases, with 12 bases between.

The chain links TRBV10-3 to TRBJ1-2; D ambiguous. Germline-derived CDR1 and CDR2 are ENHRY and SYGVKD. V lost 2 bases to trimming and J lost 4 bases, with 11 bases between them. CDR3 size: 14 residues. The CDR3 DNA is TGTGCCATCAGTGAGCCCGCAGTCGTCTATGGCTACACCTTC. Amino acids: CAISEPAVVYGYTF.

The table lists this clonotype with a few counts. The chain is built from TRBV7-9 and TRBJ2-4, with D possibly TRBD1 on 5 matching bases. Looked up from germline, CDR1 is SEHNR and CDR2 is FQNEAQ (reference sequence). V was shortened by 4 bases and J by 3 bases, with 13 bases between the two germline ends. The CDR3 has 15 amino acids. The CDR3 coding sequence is TGTGCCAGCAGCTACTTTGACAGAGGCAAAAACATTCAGTACTTC. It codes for CASSYFDRGKNIQYF.

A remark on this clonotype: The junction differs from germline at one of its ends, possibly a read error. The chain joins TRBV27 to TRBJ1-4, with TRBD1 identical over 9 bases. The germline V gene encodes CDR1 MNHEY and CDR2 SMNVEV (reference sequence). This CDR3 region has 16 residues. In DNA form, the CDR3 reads TGTGCCAACAGTTTTTCCGGGACAGGGTGGGATGAAAAACTGTTTTTT. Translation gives CANSFSGTGWDEKLFF.